This TCR beta chain derives from a study of T-cell reconstitution after alpha-beta-depleted transplantation in children. Study-level results: Diversity of TCRbeta at day 60 was high in some patients, arising from surviving recipient T cells and thymic progenitors. Among T cells one year after transplant, newly produced cells accounted for most counts and diversity. Reported findings indicate that, about two months after transplant, alpha-beta T cells came from several hundred expanded clones, which were derived from non-depleted graft cells.

For TCRbeta, the library was prepared with unique molecular identifiers. Via MiXCR, TCRdb re-called the PCR reads, giving one row per CDR3 protein. Among some 310,000 distinct CDR3 sequences listed, more than 20% were seen once. Notes on this clonotype: Antigen unknown.

Germline CDR1 DFQATT, CDR2 SNEGSKA (reference sequence). The V gene lost 7 bases and the J gene lost 1 base, with 14 bases spanning the gap. The CDR3 is 14 amino acids. The V and J genes are TRBV20-1 and TRBJ2-1, with D perhaps TRBD2 (6 bases). This TCR came from a male patient between 5 and 17 years old who had a stem cell transplant for acute lymphoblastic leukemia, so the T cells may come from the graft donor. Sequences were derived from PBMCs, mostly from graft donor cells, sampled 180 days after TCRalphabeta/CD19-depleted stem cell transplant. CDR3 DNA: TGCAGTGGTTTCGCTAGCGCGTCCTACAATGAGCAGTTCTTC. Its protein is CSGFASASYNEQFF.